This T cell receptor (beta chain) appears in the sequencing data of a study of cytomegalovirus exposure and HLA in healthy donors. This CDR3 has 14 amino acids. CDR1 is LGHNA and CDR2 is YSLEER in the germline V gene. With 4 bases removed from V and 2 bases from J, the gap between germline ends came to 9 bases. A few counts support this clone. PCR involved 60 Vbeta and 13 Jbeta primers. Measured with immunoSEQ multiplex PCR; TCRdb has only the in-frame clones, and not every one. The sample holds some 150,000 clones, about 61% seen once. This sequence joins TRBV4-3 and TRBJ1-5; tentative D call: TRBD1 (5 bases). The material sequenced was PBMCs. The sequence came from a woman aged 40 to 50 in good health and CMV-seronegative. This CDR3 is CASSLTTGNQPQHF. The CDR3 coding sequence is TGCGCCAGCAGCCTTACGACAGGCAATCAGCCCCAGCATTTT.